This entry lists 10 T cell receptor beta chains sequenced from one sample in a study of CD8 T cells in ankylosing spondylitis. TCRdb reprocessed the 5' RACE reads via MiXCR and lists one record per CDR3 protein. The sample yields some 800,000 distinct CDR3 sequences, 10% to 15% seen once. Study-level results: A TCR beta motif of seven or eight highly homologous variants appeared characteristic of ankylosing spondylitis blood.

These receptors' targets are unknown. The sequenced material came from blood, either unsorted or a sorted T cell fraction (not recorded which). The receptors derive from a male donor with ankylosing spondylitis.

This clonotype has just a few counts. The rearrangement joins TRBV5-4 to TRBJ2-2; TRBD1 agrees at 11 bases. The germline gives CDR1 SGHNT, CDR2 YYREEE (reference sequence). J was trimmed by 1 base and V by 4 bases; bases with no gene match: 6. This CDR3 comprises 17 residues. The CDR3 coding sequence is TGTGCCAGCAGCGGAATAGGGACAGGGGGGAACACCGGGGAGCTGTTTTTT. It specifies CASSGIGTGGNTGELFF.

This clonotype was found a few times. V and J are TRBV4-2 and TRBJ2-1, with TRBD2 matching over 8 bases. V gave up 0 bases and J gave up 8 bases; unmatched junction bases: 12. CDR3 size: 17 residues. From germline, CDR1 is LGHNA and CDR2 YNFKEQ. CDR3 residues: CASSQDLAGGNIYEQFF. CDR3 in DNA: TGTGCCAGCAGCCAAGATCTGGCGGGGGGTAATATATATGAGCAGTTCTTC.

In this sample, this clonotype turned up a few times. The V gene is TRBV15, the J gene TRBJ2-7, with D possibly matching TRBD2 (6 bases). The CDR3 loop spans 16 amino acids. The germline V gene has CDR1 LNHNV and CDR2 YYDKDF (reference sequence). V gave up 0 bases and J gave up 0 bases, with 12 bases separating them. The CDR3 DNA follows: TGTGCCACCAGCAGAGATTGGTACGGGAGCTCCTACGAGCAGTACTTC. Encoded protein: CATSRDWYGSSYEQYF.

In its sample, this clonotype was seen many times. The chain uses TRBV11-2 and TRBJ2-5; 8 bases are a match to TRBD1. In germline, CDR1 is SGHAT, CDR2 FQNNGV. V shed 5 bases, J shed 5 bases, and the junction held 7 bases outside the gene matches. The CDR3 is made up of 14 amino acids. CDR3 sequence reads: CASSRGQGWETQYF. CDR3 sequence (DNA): TGTGCCAGCAGCCGCGGACAGGGCTGGGAGACCCAGTACTTC.

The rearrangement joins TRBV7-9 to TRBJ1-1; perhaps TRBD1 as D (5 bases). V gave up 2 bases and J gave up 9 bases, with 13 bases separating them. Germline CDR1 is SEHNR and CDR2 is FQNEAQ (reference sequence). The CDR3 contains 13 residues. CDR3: CASSLYSQAQAFF. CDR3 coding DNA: TGTGCCAGCAGCTTATACTCACAGGCACAAGCTTTCTTT.

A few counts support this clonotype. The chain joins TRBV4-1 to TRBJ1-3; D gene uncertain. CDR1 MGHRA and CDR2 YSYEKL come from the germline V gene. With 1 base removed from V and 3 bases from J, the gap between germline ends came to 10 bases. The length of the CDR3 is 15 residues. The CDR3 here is CASSQGQADGNTIYF. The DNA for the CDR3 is TGCGCCAGCAGCCAAGGTCAGGCAGATGGAAACACCATATATTTT.

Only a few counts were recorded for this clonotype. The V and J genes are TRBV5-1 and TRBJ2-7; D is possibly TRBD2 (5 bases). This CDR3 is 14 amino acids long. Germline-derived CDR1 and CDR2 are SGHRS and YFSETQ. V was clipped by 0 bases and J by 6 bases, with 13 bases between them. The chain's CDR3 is CASSLGPLGSEQYF. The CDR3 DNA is TGCGCCAGCAGCTTGGGCCCACTAGGCAGCGAGCAGTACTTC.

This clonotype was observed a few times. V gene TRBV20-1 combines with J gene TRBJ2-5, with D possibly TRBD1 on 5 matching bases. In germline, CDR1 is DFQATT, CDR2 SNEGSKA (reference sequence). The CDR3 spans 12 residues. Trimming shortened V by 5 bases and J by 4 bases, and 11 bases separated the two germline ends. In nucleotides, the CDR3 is TGCAGTGCTTCTCTTAGGGGAGAGACCCAGTACTTC. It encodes CSASLRGETQYF.

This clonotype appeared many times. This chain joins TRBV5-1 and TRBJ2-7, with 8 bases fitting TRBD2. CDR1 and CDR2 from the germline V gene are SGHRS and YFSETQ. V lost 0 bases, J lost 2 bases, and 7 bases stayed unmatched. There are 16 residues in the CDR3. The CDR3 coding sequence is TGCGCCAGCAGCTTGGTGGTTAGCGGGGCTCCCTACGAGCAGTACTTC. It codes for CASSLVVSGAPYEQYF.

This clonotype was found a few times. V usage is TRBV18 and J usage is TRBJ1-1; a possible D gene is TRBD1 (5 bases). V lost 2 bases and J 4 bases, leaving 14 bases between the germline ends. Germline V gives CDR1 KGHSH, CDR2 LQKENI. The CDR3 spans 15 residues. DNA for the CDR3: TGTGCCAGCTCACCAGGGGGAGAACATCGCACTGAAGCTTTCTTT. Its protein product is CASSPGGEHRTEAFF.